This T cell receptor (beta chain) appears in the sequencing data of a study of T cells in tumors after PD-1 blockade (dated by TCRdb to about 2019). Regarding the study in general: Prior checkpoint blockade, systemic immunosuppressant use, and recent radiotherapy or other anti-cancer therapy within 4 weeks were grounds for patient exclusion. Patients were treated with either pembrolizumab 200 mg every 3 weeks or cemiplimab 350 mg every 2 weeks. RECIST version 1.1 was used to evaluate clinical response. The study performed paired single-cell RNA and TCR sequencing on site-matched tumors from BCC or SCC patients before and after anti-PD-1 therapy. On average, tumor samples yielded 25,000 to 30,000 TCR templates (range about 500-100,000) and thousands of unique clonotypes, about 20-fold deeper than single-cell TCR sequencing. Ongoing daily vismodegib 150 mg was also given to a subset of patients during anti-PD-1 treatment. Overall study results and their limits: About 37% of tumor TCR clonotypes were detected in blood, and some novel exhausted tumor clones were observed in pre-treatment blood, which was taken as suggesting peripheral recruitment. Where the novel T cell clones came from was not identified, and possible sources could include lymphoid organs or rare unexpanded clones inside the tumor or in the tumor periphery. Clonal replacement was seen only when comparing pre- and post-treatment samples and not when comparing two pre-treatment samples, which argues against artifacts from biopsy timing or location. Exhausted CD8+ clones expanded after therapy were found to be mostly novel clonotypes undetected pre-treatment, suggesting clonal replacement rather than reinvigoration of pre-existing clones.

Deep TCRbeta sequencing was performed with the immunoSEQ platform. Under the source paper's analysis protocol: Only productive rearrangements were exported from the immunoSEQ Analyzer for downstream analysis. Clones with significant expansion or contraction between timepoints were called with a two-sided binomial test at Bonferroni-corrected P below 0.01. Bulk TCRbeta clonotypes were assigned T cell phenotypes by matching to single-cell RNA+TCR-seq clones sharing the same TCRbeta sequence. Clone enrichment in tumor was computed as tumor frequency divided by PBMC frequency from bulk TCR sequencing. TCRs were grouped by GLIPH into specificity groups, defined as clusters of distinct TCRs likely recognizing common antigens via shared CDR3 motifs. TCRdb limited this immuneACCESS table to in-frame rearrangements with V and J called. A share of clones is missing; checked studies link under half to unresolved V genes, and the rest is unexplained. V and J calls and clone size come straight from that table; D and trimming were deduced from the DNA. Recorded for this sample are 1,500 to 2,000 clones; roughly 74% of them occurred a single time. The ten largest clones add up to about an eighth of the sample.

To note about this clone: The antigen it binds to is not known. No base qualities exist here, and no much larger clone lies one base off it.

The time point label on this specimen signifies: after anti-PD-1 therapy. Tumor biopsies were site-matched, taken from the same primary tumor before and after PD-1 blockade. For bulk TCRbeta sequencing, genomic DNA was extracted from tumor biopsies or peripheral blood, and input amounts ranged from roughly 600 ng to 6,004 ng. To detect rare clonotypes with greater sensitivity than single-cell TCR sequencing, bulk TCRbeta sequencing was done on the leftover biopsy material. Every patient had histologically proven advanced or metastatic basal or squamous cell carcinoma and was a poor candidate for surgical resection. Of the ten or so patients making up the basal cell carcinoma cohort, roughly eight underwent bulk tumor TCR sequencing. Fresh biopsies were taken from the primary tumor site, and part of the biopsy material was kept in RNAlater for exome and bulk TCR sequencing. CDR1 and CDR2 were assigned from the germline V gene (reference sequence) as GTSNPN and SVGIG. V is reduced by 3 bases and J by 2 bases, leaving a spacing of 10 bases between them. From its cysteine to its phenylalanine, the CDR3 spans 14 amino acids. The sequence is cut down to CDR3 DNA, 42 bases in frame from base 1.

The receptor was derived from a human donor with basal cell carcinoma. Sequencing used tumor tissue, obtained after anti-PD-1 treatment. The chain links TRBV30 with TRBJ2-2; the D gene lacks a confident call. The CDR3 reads CAWRISSNTGELFF. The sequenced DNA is TGTGCCTGGAGGATCTCGTCTAACACCGGGGAGCTGTTTTTT.